Listed below are T cell receptor beta chains from one sample, sequenced in a study of naive and memory T cell subsets. One entry per CDR3 protein results from TCRdb running MiXCR on the UMI-ligation and nested PCR reads. This table has 70,000 to 95,000 distinct CDR3 sequences, more than 6.5% appearing once. The sequenced material came from central memory CD4+ T cells from blood. The receptor source for this set is a human donor in good health. CDR3s include the opening cysteine and the closing phenylalanine or tryptophan. The D gene is left open where the match is weak. A clone size is listed for some rows: how often the clone was seen (once, few, many), or a class if it is expanded.

TRBJ2-1 | 15 | TRBV12-3/TRBV12-4 | - | many | TGTGCCAGCAGTTTAGTGTCAGGGTATGCCAATGAGCAGTTCTTC | CASSLVSGYANEQFF
TRBJ2-5 | 16 | TRBV12-3/TRBV12-4 | - | few | TGTGCCAGCAGTTTGTACGGCGGGCACAACCAAGAGACCCAGTACTTC | CASSLYGGHNQETQYF
TRBJ1-2 | 12 | TRBV2 | - | few | TGTGCCAGCAGTGAAAGGCAGGATGGCTACACCTTC | CASSERQDGYTF
TRBJ1-4 | 13 | TRBV12-5 | - | many | TGTGCTAGTGGTTTGGGGGTAGCAAAGAAACTGTTTTTT | CASGLGVAKKLFF
TRBJ2-1 | 14 | TRBV12-3/TRBV12-4 | - | many | TGTGCCAGCAGCCAACCGTACAGGGGGGGTGAGCAGTTCTTC | CASSQPYRGGEQFF
TRBJ2-1 | 16 | TRBV7-8 | - | many | TGTGCCAGCAGCTCGAGAGGTAGCGGATCCAACAATGAGCAGTTCTTC | CASSSRGSGSNNEQFF
TRBJ2-5 | 13 | TRBV30 | - | few | TGTGCCTGGAGTGGACGGGTTCAAGAGACCCAGTACTTC | CAWSGRVQETQYF
TRBJ2-3 | 12 | TRBV20-1 | - | few | TGCAGTGTGGACGCTAGCACAGATACGCAGTATTTT | CSVDASTDTQYF
TRBJ2-1 | 14 | TRBV7-2 | TRBD2 | - | TGTGCCAGCAGCTTAGCTGTGGCGGGAGATGAGCAGTTCTTC | CASSLAVAGDEQFF
TRBJ1-1 | 14 | TRBV7-3 | - | many | TGTGCCAGCAGCTTCGGTGGGACAAACACTGAAGCTTTCTTT | CASSFGGTNTEAFF